These T cell receptor beta chains were read from a single sample in a study of spatial heterogeneity in lung cancer. TCRdb itself ran the 5' RACE reads through MiXCR, one entry per CDR3 protein. Here the sample spans some 37,000 distinct CDR3 sequences, around 7.5% being singletons. This sample comprised PBMCs, obtained at surgery. The receptors derive from a male donor with early-stage non-small cell lung cancer. CDR3s include the opening cysteine and the closing phenylalanine or tryptophan. The order of the fields is CDR3 protein, V gene, J gene.

CDR3 protein: CSVDYGRGGAGELFF; V gene: TRBV29-1; J gene: TRBJ2-2
CDR3 protein: CASSLAGAETQYF; V gene: TRBV5-1; J gene: TRBJ2-5
CDR3 protein: CSVWGDTQYF; V gene: TRBV29-1; J gene: TRBJ2-3
CDR3 protein: CASKGEGEQFF; V gene: TRBV5-1; J gene: TRBJ2-1
CDR3 protein: CASSLDRISRNIQYF; V gene: TRBV5-1; J gene: TRBJ2-4
CDR3 protein: CASSLRGIDEQFF; V gene: TRBV4-3; J gene: TRBJ2-1
CDR3 protein: CAWSVASGHTDTQYF; V gene: TRBV30; J gene: TRBJ2-3
CDR3 protein: CASSLGARETQYF; V gene: TRBV11-3; J gene: TRBJ2-5
CDR3 protein: CSASMAPATDTQYF; V gene: TRBV20-1; J gene: TRBJ2-3
CDR3 protein: CASVYAGSDAEAFF; V gene: TRBV2; J gene: TRBJ1-1
CDR3 protein: CASSLGEYGELFF; V gene: TRBV11-2; J gene: TRBJ2-2
CDR3 protein: CSSAGLPPNYGYTF; V gene: TRBV20-1; J gene: TRBJ1-2
CDR3 protein: CASSRDQDEETQYF; V gene: TRBV4-3; J gene: TRBJ2-5
CDR3 protein: CASSILAGAVDTQYF; V gene: TRBV7-8; J gene: TRBJ2-3
CDR3 protein: CASSVGVAGSNLQETQYF; V gene: TRBV9; J gene: TRBJ2-5
CDR3 protein: CASSVDPWNYGYTF; V gene: TRBV7-6; J gene: TRBJ1-2
CDR3 protein: CANRPGQGSSAF; V gene: TRBV6-4; J gene: TRBJ2-7
CDR3 protein: CASSLVKAGGPTGELFF; V gene: TRBV5-1; J gene: TRBJ2-2
CDR3 protein: CASSRGGRVRF; V gene: TRBV3-1; J gene: TRBJ2-3
CDR3 protein: CSVDGGSETQYF; V gene: TRBV29-1; J gene: TRBJ2-5
CDR3 protein: CASRGLADEQYF; V gene: TRBV4-3; J gene: TRBJ2-7
CDR3 protein: CASHRGRITEAFF; V gene: TRBV30; J gene: TRBJ1-1
CDR3 protein: CASSWRDSGEQETQYF; V gene: TRBV13; J gene: TRBJ2-5
CDR3 protein: CSAPNARGLIYGYTF; V gene: TRBV20-1; J gene: TRBJ1-2
CDR3 protein: CASSLYKGAYNEQFF; V gene: TRBV7-3; J gene: TRBJ2-1
CDR3 protein: CASSSSGSLNEQFF; V gene: TRBV11-3; J gene: TRBJ2-1
CDR3 protein: CASSPSTGDGEQYF; V gene: TRBV18; J gene: TRBJ2-7
CDR3 protein: CASLPGQSYTEAFF; V gene: TRBV11-2; J gene: TRBJ1-1
CDR3 protein: CASSYRKTSGIVETQYF; V gene: TRBV6-2/TRBV6-3; J gene: TRBJ2-5
CDR3 protein: CAISEAPSDQETQYF; V gene: TRBV10-3; J gene: TRBJ2-5
CDR3 protein: CASSADSTDTQYF; V gene: TRBV2; J gene: TRBJ2-3
CDR3 protein: CASSGQGLAGIRETQYF; V gene: TRBV7-2; J gene: TRBJ2-5
CDR3 protein: CASSYGGAVYGYTF; V gene: TRBV6-6; J gene: TRBJ1-2
CDR3 protein: CASNRQYSNQPQHF; V gene: TRBV6-2/TRBV6-3; J gene: TRBJ1-5
CDR3 protein: CATRTRQGDNQPQHF; V gene: TRBV6-1; J gene: TRBJ1-5
CDR3 protein: CASSQSGTQDQPQHF; V gene: TRBV7-9; J gene: TRBJ1-5
CDR3 protein: CSASSGLAGGLQETQYF; V gene: TRBV20-1; J gene: TRBJ2-5
CDR3 protein: CASSIRGRNSNQPQHF; V gene: TRBV19; J gene: TRBJ1-5
CDR3 protein: CASNSWGFNTEAFF; V gene: TRBV28; J gene: TRBJ1-1
CDR3 protein: CASLQGFEAFF; V gene: TRBV7-9; J gene: TRBJ1-1
CDR3 protein: CASSSDGYEQYF; V gene: TRBV9; J gene: TRBJ2-7
CDR3 protein: CATSRETWNEQFF; V gene: TRBV15; J gene: TRBJ2-1
CDR3 protein: CASSSAGRQETQYF; V gene: TRBV7-9; J gene: TRBJ2-5
CDR3 protein: CASSFWGLAGGGAYNEQFF; V gene: TRBV7-3; J gene: TRBJ2-1
CDR3 protein: CASSGGSAGSNEKLFF; V gene: TRBV4-3; J gene: TRBJ1-4
CDR3 protein: CSVEGLAGGYQETQYF; V gene: TRBV29-1; J gene: TRBJ2-5